The 2 T cell receptor beta chains below were found in one sample sequenced in a study of T cells in Graves' hyperthyroidism and ophthalmopathy (dated by TCRdb to about 2019). The library was built by means of multiplex PCR. Sequencing relied on an Illumina HiSeq 2000. TCR beta CDR3 regions were amplified from RNA transcripts. A first-round RT-PCR of the TCR CDR3 used the HTBI primer set with the Qiagen OneStep RT-PCR kit. TCRdb ran its own pipeline on the public reads, namely fastp trimming at Q25 and MiXCR clone calling, and kept in-frame beta chains. Here each entry gathers all rows of one CDR3 protein and keeps the most common genes and DNA. The sample includes 470,000 or so distinct CDR3 sequences, with less than 25% observed a single time. The top ten constitute around 27% of the sample. The material sequenced was blood. The receptors stem from a man between 18 and 35 years old with Graves' hyperthyroidism.

This clonotype was counted many times. This chain links TRBV12-3 or TRBV12-4 with TRBJ1-2, with D perhaps matching TRBD1 (5 bases). V lost 6 bases, J lost 4 bases, and 12 bases lay in between. The CDR3 has 13 amino acids. The CDR3 sequence is CASSPSTVYGYTF. In DNA, the CDR3 is TGTGCCAGCAGCCCATCGACAGTCTATGGCTACACCTTC.

This clonotype turned up a few times. This chain uses TRBV4-1 with TRBJ1-1; TRBD1 is a possible D gene (5 bases). The CDR3 consists of 16 residues. V lost 1 base and J 1 base, leaving 13 bases between the germline ends. Germline-derived CDR1 and CDR2 are MGHRA and YSYEKL. CDR3 nucleotides: TGCGCCAGCAGCCAAGGAACCACAGACAGGAACACTGAAGCTTTCTTT. Its protein is CASSQGTTDRNTEAFF.